A single sample gave rise to the 8 T cell receptor beta chains below, sequenced in a study of PD-1 blockade in classical Hodgkin lymphoma. The table came from immunoSEQ multiplex PCR; TCRdb's copy has only in-frame clones and leaves some out. This table holds some 70,000 clones, 93% found once. Time point reported: newly diagnosed, previously untreated cHL patient sample. The sequenced material came from peripheral blood mononuclear cells (PBMCs). These receptors were obtained from a human donor with classical Hodgkin lymphoma.

V usage is TRBV2 and J usage is TRBJ2-6; D is uncertain. V lost 2 bases, J lost 2 bases, and 7 bases lay in between. Germline V lookup: CDR1 SNHLY, CDR2 FYNNEI. The CDR3 sequence is 15 residues long. The CDR3 DNA follows: TGTGCCAGCAGTGAATCCAGAGCTGGGGCCAACGTCCTGACTTTC. Its protein product is CASSESRAGANVLTF. Complete variable domain (other parts from reference TRBV2 and TRBJ2-6): EPEVTQTPSHQVTQMGQEVILRCVPISNHLYFYWYRQILGQKVEFLVSFYNNEISEKSEIFDDQFSVERPDGSNFTLKIRSTKLEDSAMYFCASSESRAGANVLTFGAGSRLTVL.

This chain links TRBV18 with TRBJ1-2; 7 bases are a match to TRBD1. V lost 1 base to trimming and J lost 0 bases; unmatched junction nucleotides: 11. CDR3 size: 18 residues. Per the germline V gene, CDR1 is KGHSH and CDR2 is LQKENI. Here the CDR3 reads CASSPQMGRGVSNYGYTF. The DNA for the CDR3 is TGTGCCAGCTCACCACAGATGGGCAGGGGGGTTTCTAACTATGGCTACACCTTC.

The count of this clone is one. This chain connects TRBV25-1 to TRBJ1-6, with D perhaps matching TRBD1 (5 bases). Trimming took 6 bases from V and 6 from J, leaving 18 bases between them. There are 16 residues in the CDR3. Germline lookup yields CDR1 MGHDK and CDR2 SYGVNS. The CDR3, as DNA: TGTGCCAGCAGCCCTAGCGCGGGACGTAGTAATTCACCCCTCCACTTT. This codes for CASSPSAGRSNSPLHF.

V usage is TRBV15 and J usage is TRBJ1-6, with D possibly matching TRBD1 (5 bases). The length of the CDR3 is 13 residues. The germline V gene encodes CDR1 LNHNV and CDR2 YYDKDF (reference sequence). V was cut by 4 bases and J by 9 bases, with 10 bases left in between. The CDR3 region is CATSIRQGSPLHF. In DNA form, the CDR3 reads TGTGCCACCAGCATTAGGCAGGGTTCACCCCTCCACTTT.

The chain couples TRBV7-9 to TRBJ1-6; maybe TRBD1 (6 bases). V lost 6 bases to trimming and J lost 5 bases, with 14 bases between them. The CDR3 runs 15 residues. The germline V gene has CDR1 SEHNR and CDR2 FQNEAQ (reference sequence). The CDR3 nucleotides are TGTGCCAGCAGAGTAGGGAGGGGGGATAATTCACCCCTCCACTTT. Residues: CASRVGRGDNSPLHF.

The chain joins TRBV28 to TRBJ1-4; 9 positions match TRBD1. Germline V gene lookup returns CDR1 MDHEN and CDR2 SYDVKM. The V segment lost 5 bases and the J segment 6 bases; nucleotides outside the gene matches: 4. The CDR3 has 14 amino acids. In DNA, the CDR3 is TGTGCCAGCAGTACGCGACAGGGGGATGAAAAACTGTTTTTT. Translated: CASSTRQGDEKLFF.

This rearrangement joins TRBV5-1 to TRBJ1-4; 9 positions match TRBD1. CDR3 length: 16 residues. The ends lost 5 bases at V and 0 bases at J; junction bases unmatched: 5. Germline values: CDR1 SGHRS, CDR2 YFSETQ. The CDR3 DNA is TGCGCCAGCAGGACAGGGGGACATGCAACTAATGAAAAACTGTTTTTT. Its protein is CASRTGGHATNEKLFF. Looking up the rest from reference TRBV5-1 and TRBJ1-4 gives the full variable domain: KAGVTQTPRYLIKTRGQQVTLSCSPISGHRSVSWYQQTPGQGLQFLFEYFSETQRNKGNFPGRFSGRQFSNSRSEMNVSTLELGDSALYLCASRTGGHATNEKLFFGSGTQLSVL.

This rearrangement joins TRBV6-6 to TRBJ1-5; unclear D gene. V gave up 0 bases and J gave up 6 bases, with 12 bases separating them. From germline, CDR1 is MNHNY and CDR2 SVGAGI (reference sequence). There are 15 residues in the CDR3. In nucleotides, the CDR3 is TGTGCCAGCAGTTACTCCAGAACGGTGGGTCAGCCCCAGCATTTT. It is translated as CASSYSRTVGQPQHF.